These T cell receptor beta chains were read from a single sample in a study of tumor and adjacent non-tumor tissue in lung cancer. TCRdb reprocessed the multiplex PCR reads via MiXCR and lists one record per CDR3 protein. The sample lists tens of thousands of distinct CDR3 sequences; around 74% were seen once. The specimen was lung tumor tissue. The receptors derive from a woman aged 45-65 years with non-small cell lung cancer. Both conserved end residues are trimmed from each CDR3. The order of the fields is V gene, clone size, J gene, CDR3 protein. Expanded clones are given a class, and other clones once, few, many or no size at all.

TRBV7-9	NA	TRBJ2-5	ASSLAGPNQETQY
TRBV11-3	once	TRBJ2-1	ASSNWDTSYNVQF
TRBV4-2	once	TRBJ1-5	ISSQDLTSNQPQH
TRBV2	NA	TRBJ2-1	ASSDHLSLGNEQF
TRBV4-1	NA	TRBJ2-2	ASSQGTRGDTGELF
TRBV5-1	many	TRBJ2-7	ASSTGQEQY
TRBV29-1	NA	NA	SVRVGSEETQF
TRBV29-1	many	TRBJ2-3	SVVAGSTDTQY
TRBV6-6	NA	TRBJ2-1	LSSYNLAGYNERF
TRBV6-6	NA	TRBJ1-6	ASSFGTRVSPLH
TRBV5-6	NA	TRBJ2-1	ASSFGMVPAYNEQL
TRBV20-1	NA	TRBJ2-7	CANPGTGGYEQY
TRBV30	NA	TRBJ1-1	AWSASGGGVF
TRBV12-3/TRBV12-4	NA	TRBJ1-1	AGSPIGGQMNTEAF
TRBV29-1	NA	TRBJ1-1	SVGGVPDNTEAF
TRBV4-1	NA	TRBJ2-3	ASSHDWASTQY
TRBV6-1	many	TRBJ2-7	ASFLAGVDEQY
TRBV6-5	NA	TRBJ2-3	VSSHSTRDSPRTTDTQY
TRBV29-1	NA	TRBJ2-7	SIRASLHEQY
TRBV5-1	NA	TRBJ2-3	ASSKVLADTDTQY
TRBV10-3	NA	TRBJ2-7	AIEGQDFYEQY
TRBV11-2	NA	TRBJ1-4	ASSYGEATNGKLF
TRBV4-1	NA	TRBJ2-6	ASFPTSGGSGSNVLT
TRBV29-1	NA	TRBJ2-5	KVRVGSEETQY
TRBV24-1	NA	TRBJ2-7	TTSDKEREIGEQY
TRBV29-1	NA	TRBJ2-5	SVRGMTGHAETQY
TRBV6-5	NA	TRBJ1-4	ASSYSRENEKLF
TRBV7-9	NA	TRBJ2-7	ASSLARDITYEQY
TRBV6-5	once	TRBJ2-1	ASSYEQEGHEQF
TRBV20-1	many	TRBJ1-4	SAGGGEKLF
TRBV4-2	many	TRBJ1-5	ASSQVPTGNTGVAYSNQPQH
TRBV6-5	NA	TRBJ1-6	ASSPLLDGNNSLPH
TRBV10-3	NA	TRBJ2-1	AISNPGIGSYNEQF
TRBV29-1	many	TRBJ2-2	SVESPVNTGELF
TRBV5-4	many	TRBJ2-3	ASSLGGVTDTQY
TRBV6-5	medium-sized	TRBJ2-1	ASSSGQYNEQF
TRBV11-2	NA	TRBJ2-7	SSSLMDTAYEQY
TRBV6-2/TRBV6-3	NA	TRBJ2-1	ASLIAGHPYNEQF
TRBV4-1	NA	TRBJ2-2	ASSHPRRGGRGTGDLF
TRBV9	NA	TRBJ2-3	ASSGWGSDTQY
TRBV4-2	NA	TRBJ1-6	ASKPRQGYNSPHH
TRBV12-3/TRBV12-4	NA	NA	ASSPSWGTNTQH
TRBV11-2	NA	TRBJ1-2	GSGSETGGRGYGYT
TRBV11-3	once	TRBJ2-2	ASRLAGGTRELF
TRBV7-2	NA	TRBJ2-7	ASSLGSGLSYEKY
TRBV11-2	NA	TRBJ2-2	AGNLVPQRNTGELF
TRBV11-3	NA	TRBJ1-2	ATKTGCFVYT
TRBV12-3/TRBV12-4	NA	TRBJ1-1	ASIPPRQGLRVF
TRBV11-2	NA	TRBJ2-3	ASSSGPPGDHTQY
TRBV6-5	NA	TRBJ1-1	APARLVNTEAF
TRBV10-3	NA	TRBJ2-4	AIRTRRPPVHTARNVQY
TRBV29-1	NA	TRBJ2-3	SADRPGQDTATDMQY
TRBV6-5	NA	TRBJ2-1	ASSTYLDRAELF